This T cell receptor beta chain was sequenced during a study of blood T cell repertoires in COVID-19. A word on this clone: Distinct nucleotide sequences in the sample also encode this CDR3.

V gave up 2 bases and J gave up 8 bases, with 9 bases separating them. CDR1 is KGHSH, CDR2 LQKENI, per germline. The CDR3 consists of 12 residues. Sequenced by immunoSEQ multiplex PCR; TCRdb stores in-frame clones only, minus some. The table includes some 48,000 clones, roughly 83% detected once. Source material: peripheral blood. The clonotype was recovered from a human donor in a cohort sampled during active COVID-19. V usage is TRBV18 and J usage is TRBJ1-1; D is uncertain. CDR3 DNA sequence: TGTGCCAGCTCACCAGGAGCAGTCGAAGCTTTCTTT. Protein product: CASSPGAVEAFF.